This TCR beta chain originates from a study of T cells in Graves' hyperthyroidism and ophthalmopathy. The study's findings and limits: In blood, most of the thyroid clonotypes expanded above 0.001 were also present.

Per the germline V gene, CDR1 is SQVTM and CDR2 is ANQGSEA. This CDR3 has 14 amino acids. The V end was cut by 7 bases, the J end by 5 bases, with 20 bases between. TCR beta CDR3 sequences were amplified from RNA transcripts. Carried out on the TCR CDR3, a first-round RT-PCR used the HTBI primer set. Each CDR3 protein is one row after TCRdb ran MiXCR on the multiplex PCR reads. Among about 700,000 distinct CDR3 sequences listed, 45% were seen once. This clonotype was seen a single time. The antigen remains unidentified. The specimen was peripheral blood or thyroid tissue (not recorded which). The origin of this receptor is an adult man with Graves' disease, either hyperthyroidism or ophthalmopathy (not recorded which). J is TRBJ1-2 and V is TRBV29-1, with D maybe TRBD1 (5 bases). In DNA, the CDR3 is TGCAGCGGGACAATGACAGACACAGTATATGGCTACACCTTC. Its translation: CSGTMTDTVYGYTF.